The next 26 T cell receptor beta chains were all read from a single sample in a study of control samples from healthy donors and cancer patients (dated by TCRdb to the early 2020s). Library prep was done by the immunoSEQ multiplex PCR assay. TCRdb mirrors the immuneACCESS table, restricted to in-frame sequences. Some clones are absent from its copies; in checked studies, under half trace to an unresolved V gene, and the reason for the others is unknown. This sample comprises fewer than 110,000 clones, approximately 90% of them detected only once. 15% to 20% of the sample is in the top ten clones. Sequencing was performed on PBMCs. These TCRs come from a man in his fifties or sixties with lung cancer.

This chain connects TRBV6-4 to TRBJ1-5, with 8 nucleotides matching TRBD1. Per the germline V gene, CDR1 is MRHNA and CDR2 is SNTAGT. The CDR3 extends over 13 amino acids. V gave up 4 bases and J gave up 7 bases; unmatched junction bases: 3. The DNA of the CDR3 is TGTGCCAGCAGTGTGAACAGGGGGCAGCCCCAGCATTTT. Its translation is CASSVNRGQPQHF.

This clone was detected only once. This chain links TRBV24-1 with TRBJ1-6, with 8 bases identical to TRBD1. CDR1 is KGHDR and CDR2 is SFDVKD in the germline V gene. The J segment lost 7 bases and the V segment lost 4 bases, leaving 11 bases of the junction unmatched. The CDR3 has 17 residues. The CDR3: CATSDLLQGDRNSPLHF. The CDR3 nucleotides are TGTGCCACCAGTGACCTCCTACAGGGGGACCGGAATTCACCCCTCCACTTT.

This chain links TRBV2 with TRBJ1-2; 7 nucleotides line up with TRBD1. Germline V gene sequence: CDR1 SNHLY, CDR2 FYNNEI. The CDR3 totals 14 residues. V gave up 3 bases and J gave up 4 bases; unmatched junction bases: 5. CDR3 nucleotides: TGTGCCAGCAGTGAGAGACAGGGTATCTATGGCTACACCTTC. As protein: CASSERQGIYGYTF. The variable domain in full, with the rest retrieved from reference TRBV2 and TRBJ1-2, is EPEVTQTPSHQVTQMGQEVILRCVPISNHLYFYWYRQILGQKVEFLVSFYNNEISEKSEIFDDQFSVERPDGSNFTLKIRSTKLEDSAMYFCASSERQGIYGYTFGSGTRLTVV.

This CDR3 is CASSGRTGSTEAFF. The CDR3 DNA follows: TGTGCCAGCAGCGGCCGGACGGGCAGCACTGAAGCTTTCTTT. V usage is TRBV9 and J usage is TRBJ1-1; no clear D gene. The CDR3 is 14 amino acids. Trimming pared 3 bases from V and 4 bases from J, leaving 13 bases between. CDR1 is SGDLS and CDR2 is YYNGEE in the germline V gene.

The chain employs TRBV10-3 and TRBJ1-2; tentatively, D is TRBD1 (5 bases). The CDR3 contains 14 residues. Deletions cut 0 bases from V and 8 bases from J, with 13 bases between. Germline values: CDR1 ENHRY, CDR2 SYGVKD. The chain's CDR3 is CAISESGAQGGYTF. The CDR3 region has the DNA TGTGCCATCAGTGAGTCAGGGGCCCAGGGAGGCTACACCTTC.

The CDR3 sequence: CATSRDRVRAGAFF. DNA of the CDR3: TGTGCCACCAGCAGAGATCGGGTTCGGGCAGGAGCTTTCTTT. The chain is built from TRBV15 and TRBJ1-1; no definite D call. V dropped 0 bases and J dropped 10 bases, with 15 bases sitting between them. Germline V gene lookup returns CDR1 LNHNV and CDR2 YYDKDF (reference sequence). This CDR3 is built from 14 residues. Filled out from reference TRBV15 and TRBJ1-1, the complete variable domain reads DAMVIQNPRYQVTQFGKPVTLSCSQTLNHNVMYWYQQKSSQAPKLLFHYYDKDFNNEADTPDNFQSRRPNTSFCFLDIRSPGLGDTAMYLCATSRDRVRAGAFFGQGTRLTVV.

This clone is a singleton in its sample. The rearrangement links TRBV3-1 (or the pseudogene TRBV3-2) to TRBJ2-2; tentative D call: TRBD1 (5 bases). Germline CDR1 reads LGHDT; CDR2 reads YNNKEL (reference sequence). Trimming stripped 5 bases from V and 6 bases from J, with 10 bases between. The CDR3 length is 13 residues. For the CDR3, the DNA is TGTGCCAGCAGCTATGGCAGGGCCGGGGAGCTGTTTTTT. Translation: CASSYGRAGELFF.

This chain links TRBV11-3 with TRBJ1-6; D uncertain. Trimming removed 0 bases from V and 8 bases from J, with 8 bases in between. There are 14 residues in the CDR3. Germline-derived CDR1 and CDR2 are SGHNT and YENEEA. This CDR3 is CASSLEGYDSPLHF. In DNA, the CDR3 is TGTGCCAGCAGCTTAGAGGGATATGATTCACCCCTCCACTTT.

The V gene is TRBV7-3, the J gene TRBJ1-3; D might be TRBD1 (5 bases). The V and J ends lost 3 bases and 4 bases respectively, with 10 bases between them. This CDR3 is built from 14 residues. Germline V gives CDR1 SGHTA, CDR2 FQGTGA. CDR3 sequence (DNA): TGTGCCAGCAGCTTGGGGGTATCCGGAAACACCATATATTTT. Its protein product is CASSLGVSGNTIYF.

The V and J genes are TRBV10-2 and TRBJ1-2; unclear D gene. The CDR3 consists of 13 residues. The germline V and J ends were trimmed by 7 bases and 8 bases, with 17 bases remaining between them. Per germline, CDR1 WSHSY and CDR2 SAAADI. The CDR3 DNA reads TGCGCCAGCAACCTAGACGGGTCCGGGGGCTACACCTTC. It translates to CASNLDGSGGYTF.

V usage is TRBV6-5 and J usage is TRBJ1-2, with 10 bases that match TRBD1. V was pared by 7 bases and J by 8 bases, with 10 bases of the junction left unmatched. The germline V gene has CDR1 MNHEY and CDR2 SVGAGI. The CDR3 spans 14 residues. The CDR3 coding sequence is TGTGCCAGCAAGACAGGGGGCGGTACGTTCGGCTACACCTTC. It specifies CASKTGGGTFGYTF.

The V and J genes are TRBV7-3 and TRBJ1-1; D is undetermined. CDR1 SGHTA and CDR2 FQGTGA come from the germline V gene. V gave up 5 bases and J gave up 1 base, with 11 bases separating them. The CDR3 has 14 amino acids. This CDR3 is CASSPARENTEAFF. The CDR3 nucleotides read TGTGCCAGCAGCCCAGCGCGAGAGAACACTGAAGCTTTCTTT. Using reference TRBV7-3 and TRBJ1-1 for the parts outside the CDR3, the full variable domain is GAGVSQTPSNKVTEKGKYVELRCDPISGHTALYWYRQSLGQGPEFLIYFQGTGAADDSGLPNDRFFAVRPEGSVSTLKIQRTERGDSAVYLCASSPARENTEAFFGQGTRLTVV.

The V and J genes are TRBV30 and TRBJ1-2; 7 nucleotides match TRBD1. CDR3 size: 14 residues. CDR1 is GTSNPN and CDR2 is SVGIG in the germline V gene (reference sequence). Trimming at V came to 2 bases and at J to 0 bases, leaving 3 bases not matched to a gene. CDR3 in amino acids: CAWSSGTANYGYTF. The CDR3 DNA follows: TGTGCCTGGAGTTCCGGGACAGCTAACTATGGCTACACCTTC.

V gene TRBV6-5 combines with J gene TRBJ1-1; no reliable D call. CDR3 size: 13 residues. Trimming took 10 bases from V and 1 from J, leaving 13 bases between them. CDR1 is MNHEY, CDR2 SVGAGI, per germline. This chain's CDR3 is CAIRPGRNTEAFF. CDR3 coding DNA: TGTGCCATCCGACCGGGTAGGAACACTGAAGCTTTCTTT.

The rearrangement links TRBV19 to TRBJ2-2; D may be TRBD1 or TRBD2 (6 bases each). This CDR3 region has 14 residues. The ends were cut back, 9 bases at V and 5 bases at J, with 16 bases in the middle. Germline loops: CDR1 LNHDA, CDR2 SQIVND (reference sequence). This CDR3 reads CASRTDGSTGELFF. In DNA form, the CDR3 reads TGTGCCAGCCGGACAGACGGGAGTACCGGGGAGCTGTTTTTT. The full variable domain, with the rest looked up from reference TRBV19 and TRBJ2-2, is DGGITQSPKYLFRKEGQNVTLSCEQNLNHDAMYWYRQDPGQGLRLIYYSQIVNDFQKGDIAEGYSVSREKKESFPLTVTSAQKNPTAFYLCASRTDGSTGELFFGEGSRLTVL.

The V call is TRBV12-5, the J call TRBJ1-3, with a tentative D call TRBD1 (5 bases). This CDR3 spans 17 amino acids. V dropped 3 bases and J dropped 4 bases, with 19 bases sitting between them. Germline V gene lookup returns CDR1 LGHNT and CDR2 FRNRAP. CDR3 sequence: CASGFLVDRGSGNTIYF. CDR3 in DNA: TGTGCTAGTGGTTTCTTAGTTGACCGGGGCTCAGGAAACACCATATATTTT.

This chain links TRBV19 with TRBJ1-5; TRBD1 might be the D (6 bases). The CDR3 runs to 18 residues. The V gene's germline CDR1 is LNHDA and CDR2 SQIVND (reference sequence). The V gene lost 1 base and the J gene lost 2 bases, with 18 bases spanning the gap. The CDR3 DNA reads TGTGCCAGTAGTATAGCCCGGTGGGCAGGGGAAGGCAATCAGCCCCAGCATTTT. Protein: CASSIARWAGEGNQPQHF.

This clone was picked up a small number of times. The chain links TRBV6-5 to TRBJ2-3; 9 positions agree with TRBD2. Germline V gives CDR1 MNHEY, CDR2 SVGAGI. V lost 4 bases to trimming and J lost 8 bases; unmatched junction nucleotides: 10. This CDR3 comprises 15 residues. The CDR3 DNA is TGTGCCAGCAGTTCTAGCGGGGTTTCGGGGGGTACGCAGTATTTT. This gives the protein CASSSSGVSGGTQYF.

This sequence joins TRBV5-6 and TRBJ2-5; weak D call: TRBD1 (6 bases). The CDR3 is 14 residues long. Per germline, CDR1 SGHDT and CDR2 YYEEEE. Deletions cut 3 bases from V and 1 base from J, with 10 bases between. CDR3 in amino acids: CASSYTGTQETQYF. As DNA, the CDR3 is TGTGCCAGCAGCTATACAGGGACCCAAGAGACCCAGTACTTC.

CDR3 sequence reads: CASSPGGGRAYEQYF. In nucleotides, the CDR3 is TGTGCCAGCTCACCCGGCGGGGGCCGAGCCTACGAGCAGTACTTC. J is TRBJ2-7 and V is TRBV18, with D perhaps matching TRBD2 (7 bases). V was shortened by 3 bases and J by 2 bases, with 14 bases between the two germline ends. Germline assignment: CDR1 KGHSH and CDR2 LQKENI. This CDR3 region has 15 residues.

The count of this clone is one. The chain carries TRBV2 and TRBJ1-5, with 9 bases matching TRBD1. V shed 6 bases and J 6 bases; nucleotides not matched to a gene: 9. Germline V gene data show CDR1 as SNHLY and CDR2 as FYNNEI. The length of the CDR3 is 15 residues. The CDR3 sequence is CASSGQGFYGQPQHF. The CDR3 DNA follows: TGTGCCAGCAGCGGACAGGGGTTTTATGGTCAGCCCCAGCATTTT.

The chain links TRBV10-3 to TRBJ2-7; D unresolved. V lost 0 bases and J 3 bases, leaving 3 bases between the germline ends. CDR3 length: 12 residues. In germline, CDR1 is ENHRY, CDR2 SYGVKD. CDR3 amino acids: CAISESVYEQYF. The DNA of the CDR3 is TGTGCCATCAGTGAGTCGGTCTACGAGCAGTACTTC.

The chain uses TRBV19 and TRBJ1-1; D gene uncertain. V was trimmed by 3 bases and J by 1 base, leaving 6 bases between them. Germline-derived CDR1 and CDR2 are LNHDA and SQIVND (reference sequence). The CDR3 is 13 residues long. The chain's CDR3 is CASSISQNTEAFF. DNA of the CDR3: TGTGCCAGTAGTATTTCTCAGAACACTGAAGCTTTCTTT. Full variable domain (rest looked up from reference TRBV19 and TRBJ1-1): DGGITQSPKYLFRKEGQNVTLSCEQNLNHDAMYWYRQDPGQGLRLIYYSQIVNDFQKGDIAEGYSVSREKKESFPLTVTSAQKNPTAFYLCASSISQNTEAFFGQGTRLTVV.

The genes are TRBV15 and TRBJ2-3; D gene unclear. Per germline, CDR1 LNHNV and CDR2 YYDKDF (reference sequence). CDR3 size: 13 residues. V was trimmed by 0 bases and J by 10 bases, leaving 11 bases between them. The CDR3 DNA reads as TGTGCCACCAGCAGAGAAAGGGTCCGTCCGCAGTATTTT. Protein product: CATSRERVRPQYF.

The V call is TRBV15, the J call TRBJ2-7; D gene ambiguous. There are 13 residues in the CDR3. Germline V gene sequence: CDR1 LNHNV, CDR2 YYDKDF (reference sequence). With 0 bases removed from V and 6 bases from J, the gap between germline ends came to 9 bases. CDR3 sequence (DNA): TGTGCCACCAGCAGAGATCTTGCCGGCGAGCAGTACGTC. This codes for CATSRDLAGEQYV.

V usage is TRBV6-5 and J usage is TRBJ1-2, with D maybe TRBD1 (6 bases). CDR3 length: 12 amino acids. Trimming removed 7 bases at V and 2 bases at J, with 8 bases between. Germline V lookup: CDR1 MNHEY, CDR2 SVGAGI. CDR3 amino acids: CASTQGNYGYTF. CDR3 bases: TGTGCCAGCACCCAGGGGAACTATGGCTACACCTTC.